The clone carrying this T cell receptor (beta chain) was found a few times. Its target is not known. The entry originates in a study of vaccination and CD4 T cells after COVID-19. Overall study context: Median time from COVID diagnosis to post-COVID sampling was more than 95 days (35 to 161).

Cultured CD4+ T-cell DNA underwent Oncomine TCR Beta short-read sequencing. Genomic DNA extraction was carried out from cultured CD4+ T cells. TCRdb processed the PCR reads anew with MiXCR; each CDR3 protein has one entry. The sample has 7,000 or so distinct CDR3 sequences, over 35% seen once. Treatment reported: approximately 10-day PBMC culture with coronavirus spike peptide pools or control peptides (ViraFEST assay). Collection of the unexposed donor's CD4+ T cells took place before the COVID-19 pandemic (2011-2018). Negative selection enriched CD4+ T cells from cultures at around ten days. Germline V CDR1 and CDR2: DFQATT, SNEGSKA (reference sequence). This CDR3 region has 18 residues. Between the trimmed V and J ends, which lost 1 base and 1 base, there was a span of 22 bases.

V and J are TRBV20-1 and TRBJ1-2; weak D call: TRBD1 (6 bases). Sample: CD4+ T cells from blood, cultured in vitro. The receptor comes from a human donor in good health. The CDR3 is CSARAHRTVAVDNYGYTF. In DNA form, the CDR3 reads TGCAGTGCTAGAGCTCATAGGACAGTGGCCGTGGATAACTATGGCTACACCTTC.